This is a list of T cell receptor beta chains from one sample in a study of technical replicates of blood from a handful of donors. Assay: immunoSEQ multiplex PCR; the TCRdb copy retains only in-frame clones and omits some. Here the sample spans under 85,000 clones, around 96% being singletons. Material: T cells isolated from PBMCs. The origin of the receptors is a human donor in good health. Each CDR3 is given with its conserved first and last residue. The D gene is left open where the match is weak. Where a row states a size, it is once, few, many or the class of an expanded clone; other rows omit it.

>TRBV7-9|13|TRBD1|.|TRBJ2-7
CASSPGGSYEQYF
TGTGCCAGCAGCCCAGGGGGCAGCTACGAGCAGTACTTC
>TRBV6-5|13|.|.|TRBJ2-7
CASSYWPVSVVYF
TGTGCCAGCAGTTATTGGCCAGTTTCCGTGGTGTACTTC
>TRBV7-6|14|.|.|TRBJ1-3
CASSLTGLGNTIYF
TGTGCCAGCAGCTTAACAGGGTTAGGAAACACCATATATTTT
>TRBV7-8|15|TRBD1|.|TRBJ2-2
CASSPGTGLGGELFF
TGTGCCAGCAGCCCCGGGACAGGGTTAGGGGGGGAGCTGTTTTTT
>TRBV7-9|15|TRBD2|.|TRBJ2-3
CASSPPGLPTDTQYF
TGTGCCAGCAGCCCTCCGGGACTACCCACAGATACGCAGTATTTT
>TRBV6-6|14|.|.|TRBJ1-5
CASSPTTGNQPQHF
TGTGCCAGCAGCCCAACCACAGGGAACCAGCCCCAGCATTTT
>TRBV9|16|TRBD2|.|TRBJ2-3
CASSVDGSGDTDTQYF
TGTGCCAGCAGCGTAGACGGGAGCGGGGACACAGATACGCAGTATTTT
>TRBV9|13|.|.|TRBJ2-7
CASSSGGVYEQYF
TGTGCCAGCAGCTCTGGAGGAGTCTACGAGCAGTACTTC
>TRBV5-1|12|.|.|TRBJ2-1
CASSLGASEQFF
TGCGCCAGCAGCTTGGGCGCAAGTGAGCAGTTCTTC
>TRBV28|10|.|.|TRBJ2-1
CASSHIEQFF
TGTGCCAGCAGCCACATCGAGCAGTTCTTC
>TRBV7-7|16|TRBD2|.|TRBJ2-1
CASSEGLAGVSNEQFF
TGTGCCAGCAGCGAGGGACTAGCGGGAGTATCCAATGAGCAGTTCTTC
>TRBV5-1|15|.|once|TRBJ2-3
CASYLTEIVTDTQYF
TGCGCCAGCTACTTGACAGAGATTGTCACAGATACGCAGTATTTT
>TRBV14|14|.|.|TRBJ1-2
CASSQDRGGYGYTF
TGTGCCAGCAGCCAAGACAGGGGTGGCTATGGCTACACCTTC
>TRBV30|15|.|.|TRBJ2-1
CAWSVGRGVYNEQFF
TGTGCCTGGAGTGTAGGAAGGGGTGTGTACAATGAGCAGTTCTTC
>TRBV30|15|TRBD1|.|TRBJ2-7
CAWIAWDRVTYEQYF
TGTGCCTGGATCGCCTGGGACAGGGTGACCTACGAGCAGTACTTC
>TRBV10-3|13|TRBD1|.|TRBJ1-2
CAISGGQNYGYTF
TGTGCCATCAGTGGGGGACAGAACTATGGCTACACCTTC
>TRBV10-3|12|.|.|TRBJ2-2
CASLAHTGELFF
TGTGCCAGCCTAGCTCACACCGGGGAGCTGTTTTTT
>TRBV2|15|.|.|TRBJ1-3
CASSEARATGNTIYF
TGTGCCAGCAGTGAGGCTAGAGCTACTGGAAACACCATATATTTT
>TRBV28|14|TRBD2|.|TRBJ2-1
CASSLLREGPEQFF
TGTGCCAGCAGTTTATTGCGGGAGGGCCCTGAGCAGTTCTTC
>TRBV10-1|13|TRBD2|.|TRBJ2-7
CASSAGGPYEQYF
TGCGCCAGCAGTGCGGGAGGGCCCTACGAGCAGTACTTC
>TRBV6-5|15|TRBD1|.|TRBJ1-3
CASSRDRGFGNTIYF
TGTGCCAGCAGCCGGGACAGGGGATTTGGAAACACCATATATTTT
>TRBV28|15|TRBD1|.|TRBJ2-7
CASSYWDSSYYEQYF
TGTGCCAGCAGTTACTGGGACAGCAGTTACTACGAGCAGTACTTC